This is a list of T cell receptor beta chains from one sample in a study of a mutant IDH1 vaccine in newly diagnosed glioma. The antigens these receptors bind are not known. Here immunoSEQ multiplex PCR was the method, and the copy in TCRdb shows in-frame clones only, minus some. The data contain around 52,000 clones, about 90% of them singletons. The material sequenced was PBMCs, taken from a glioma patient whose treatment included an IDH1 peptide vaccine. All receptors derive from a woman between 35 and 50 years old with glioma. Each CDR3 is given with its conserved first and last residue. Fields, in order: J gene, V gene, clone size, D gene, CDR3 DNA, CDR3 protein. The D gene is left open where the match is weak. Size is omitted from some rows. Given values are once, few, many or a class for expanded clones.

>TRBJ2-3|TRBV27|NA|TRBD2
TGTGCCAGCAGTTTAACTAGCGGGTTTAGCACAGATACGCAGTATTTT
CASSLTSGFSTDTQYF
>TRBJ1-1|TRBV2|NA|NA
TGTGCCAGCAGTTACGGGATTAACACTGAAGCTTTCTTT
CASSYGINTEAFF
>TRBJ1-4|TRBV12-5|once|NA
TGTGCTAGTGCTTTAGGAGGAGGTAATGAAAAACTGTTTTTT
CASALGGGNEKLFF
>TRBJ2-6|TRBV7-9|NA|NA
TGTGCCAGCAGCGCGACCGACTCTGGGGCCAACGTCCTGACTTTC
CASSATDSGANVLTF
>TRBJ1-1|TRBV9|NA|NA
TGTGCCAGCAGCGTAGAAGCAACCATGAACACTGAAGCTTTCTTT
CASSVEATMNTEAFF
>TRBJ2-5|TRBV6-1|NA|NA
TGTGCCAGCAGTGAAATATGGGAGACCCAGTACTTC
CASSEIWETQYF
>TRBJ1-2|TRBV5-5|few|NA
TGTGCCAGCACTCTCAATTCGGGGGGCAACTATGGCTACACCTTC
CASTLNSGGNYGYTF
>TRBJ1-1|TRBV7-6|NA|NA
TGTGCCAGCAGCTTCCAGGAGAACACTGAAGCTTTCTTT
CASSFQENTEAFF
>TRBJ2-1|TRBV11-3|NA|NA
TGTGCCAGCAGCCCCCGGGGCCCCAATGAGCAGTTCTTC
CASSPRGPNEQFF
>TRBJ2-5|TRBV5-1|NA|NA
TGCGCCAGCAGCTTGGGCACCGGGCGGGCTGAGACCCAGTACTTC
CASSLGTGRAETQYF
>TRBJ2-1|TRBV5-1|NA|TRBD2
TGCGCCAGCAGCCCCCTAGCGGGAGGGCCCTACAATGAGCAGTTCTTC
CASSPLAGGPYNEQFF
>TRBJ2-5|TRBV2|NA|TRBD2
TGTGCCAGCAGCGGGGGGGGTTGGGAGACCCAGTACTTC
CASSGGGWETQYF
>TRBJ2-7|TRBV6-5|NA|NA
TGTGCCAGCAGTTACCGCGGTTCAGAGCAGTACTTC
CASSYRGSEQYF
>TRBJ2-2|TRBV19|NA|NA
TGTGCCAGTAGTAAACTAGCCGGGGAGCTGTTTTTT
CASSKLAGELFF